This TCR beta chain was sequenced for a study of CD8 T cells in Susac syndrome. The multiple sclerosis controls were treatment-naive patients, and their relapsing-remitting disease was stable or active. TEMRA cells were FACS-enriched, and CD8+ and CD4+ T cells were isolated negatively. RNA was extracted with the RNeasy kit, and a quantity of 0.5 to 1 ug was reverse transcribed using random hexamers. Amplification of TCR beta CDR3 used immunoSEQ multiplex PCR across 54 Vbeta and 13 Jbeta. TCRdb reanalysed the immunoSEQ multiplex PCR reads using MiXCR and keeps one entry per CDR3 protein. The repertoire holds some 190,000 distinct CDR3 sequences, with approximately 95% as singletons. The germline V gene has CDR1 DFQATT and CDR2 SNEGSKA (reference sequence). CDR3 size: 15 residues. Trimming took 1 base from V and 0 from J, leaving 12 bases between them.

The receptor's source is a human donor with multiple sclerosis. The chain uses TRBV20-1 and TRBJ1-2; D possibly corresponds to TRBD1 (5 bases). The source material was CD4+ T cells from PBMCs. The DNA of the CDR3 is TGCAGTGCTAGAGTTGGGACGGACCCTAACTATGGCTACACCTTC. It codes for CSARVGTDPNYGYTF.